A single sample is the source of the 10 T cell receptor beta chains below, sequenced in a study of blood T cell repertoires in COVID-19 (dated by TCRdb to 2018 to 2020). Library creation used the immunoSEQ multiplex PCR assay. TCRdb's version of the immuneACCESS table is confined to in-frame rearrangements and falls short of the full clone set. An unresolved V gene accounts for under half of the shortfall where checked; the remainder is of unknown origin. Recorded for this sample are under 250,000 clones; about 87% of them occurred a single time. The biggest ten clones account for just over 2.5% of the sample. Material for sequencing was PBMCs or T cells enriched from blood (not recorded which). These receptors all come from a woman aged 25 to 45 with acute COVID-19.

This clone was seen a few times. The J gene is TRBJ1-1, the V gene TRBV15, with D unclear. The CDR3 totals 14 residues. Per the germline V gene, CDR1 is LNHNV and CDR2 is YYDKDF (reference sequence). Trimming took off 1 base at V and 0 bases at J, with 6 bases between the two ends. The CDR3 is CATSRGGVNTEAFF. CDR3 nucleotides: TGTGCCACCAGCAGAGGCGGGGTGAACACTGAAGCTTTCTTT.

The CDR3 is CASSLTSGGPNEQFF. CDR3 in DNA: TGTGCCAGCAGTCTCACTAGCGGGGGGCCCAATGAGCAGTTCTTC. The rearrangement uses TRBV6-5 and TRBJ2-1; 12 nucleotides agree with TRBD2. V was clipped by 5 bases and J by 6 bases; unmatched bases: 5. The CDR3 spans 15 residues. The germline CDR1 and CDR2 sequences are MNHEY and SVGAGI.

The V call is TRBV7-8, the J call TRBJ1-5; 7 nucleotides line up with TRBD1. The CDR3 runs 16 residues. The junction had 9 bases not matched to a gene; V was cut back by 0 bases and J by 7 bases. Germline values: CDR1 SGHVS, CDR2 FQNEAQ. The CDR3 nucleotides read TGTGCCAGCAGCTTAGCGGGGGTGGCAGGGGGACAGCCCCAGCATTTT. Its protein product is CASSLAGVAGGQPQHF.

For this clone: The junction does not match germline at one end; this may be a read error. V gene TRBV11-2 combines with J gene TRBJ1-3; D perhaps matches TRBD1 (6 bases). The CDR3 has 13 residues. Germline CDR1 is SGHAT and CDR2 is FQNNGV. CDR3 sequence reads: CASSVEGGNTIYF. The CDR3 DNA sequence: TGTGCCAGCAGCGTAGAGGGGGGTAACACCATATATTTT.

The chain uses TRBV30 and TRBJ1-1; the match to TRBD1 covers 11 bases. The germline V gene has CDR1 GTSNPN and CDR2 SVGIG (reference sequence). The CDR3 has 17 residues. Trimming at V came to 2 bases and at J to 4 bases, leaving 12 bases not matched to a gene. The CDR3 DNA reads TGTGCCTGGAGTTCGGACAGGGGGCCGGGGGTAGGCACTGAAGCTTTCTTT. Translation: CAWSSDRGPGVGTEAFF.

This clone showed up just a few times. J is TRBJ1-2 and V is TRBV19, with 7 positions matching TRBD1. This CDR3 comprises 13 residues. The germline CDR1 and CDR2 sequences are LNHDA and SQIVND (reference sequence). The ends lost 5 bases at V and 8 bases at J; junction bases unmatched: 8. CDR3 bases: TGTGCCAGTAGTGTCTCACAGGGGATAGGCTACACCTTC. Translating it yields CASSVSQGIGYTF.

The CDR3 region has the DNA TGTGCCAGCAGCTTAGGTTACAGGGGTTCCTATGGCTACACCTTC. Amino acid sequence: CASSLGYRGSYGYTF. This chain uses TRBV13 with TRBJ1-2; TRBD1 matches at 7 bases. V lost 0 bases to trimming and J lost 4 bases; unmatched junction nucleotides: 5. Germline V gives CDR1 PRHDT, CDR2 FYEKMQ (reference sequence). This CDR3 comprises 15 residues.

CDR3 region: CASSLGQGSYNEQFF. CDR3 sequence (DNA): TGTGCCAGCAGTCTAGGACAGGGCTCCTACAATGAGCAGTTCTTC. V and J are TRBV7-6 and TRBJ2-1; 8 positions match TRBD1. CDR1 is SGHVS and CDR2 is FNYEAQ in the germline V gene. The CDR3 spans 15 residues. With V trimmed by 6 bases and J by 0 bases, 4 bases remained unmatched.

The CDR3 coding sequence is TGTGCCAGTCTCCAAGGAGGGGAATTTTACGAGCAGTACTTC. It encodes CASLQGGEFYEQYF. The V and J genes are TRBV2 and TRBJ2-7, with TRBD2 as a possible D gene (6 bases). In germline, CDR1 is SNHLY, CDR2 FYNNEI. V was trimmed by 9 bases and J by 4 bases, leaving 19 bases between them. The CDR3 has 14 residues.

This sequence joins TRBV11-2 and TRBJ1-2; 9 nucleotides match TRBD1. The J segment lost 4 bases and the V segment lost 1 base, leaving 4 bases of the junction unmatched. There are 15 residues in the CDR3. Looked up from germline, CDR1 is SGHAT and CDR2 is FQNNGV. CDR3 sequence (DNA): TGTGCCAGCAGCTTAGCCCCGGGACAGGGCTATGGCTACACCTTC. Its translation: CASSLAPGQGYGYTF.